This T cell receptor (beta chain) appears in the sequencing data of a study of beta chain features in type 1 diabetes. Regarding the study as a whole: The study found moderately but significantly shorter TCRB CDR3s in all four CD4+ subsets of Type 1 diabetes patients.

Every isolated RNA sample was fully reverse transcribed, so sequencing captured expressed TCRB transcripts. Libraries were prepared by immunoSEQ multiplex PCR; TCRdb keeps only in-frame clonotypes and omits some of them. Of 150,000 to 200,000 clones in the sample, approximately 9% were seen once. Points on this clone: Its antigen is unidentified.

This CDR3 has 14 amino acids. From germline, CDR1 is LNHDA and CDR2 SQIVND (reference sequence). V shed 9 bases and J 7 bases; nucleotides not matched to a gene: 13. Sequenced input: central memory CD4+ T cells from blood. J is TRBJ2-5 and V is TRBV19, with 8 bases identical to TRBD2. This clonotype was obtained from a woman aged 18 to 35 with type 1 diabetes. This chain's CDR3 is CASQQSAGVVTQYF. DNA of the CDR3: TGTGCCAGCCAACAATCAGCGGGAGTCGTGACCCAGTACTTC.